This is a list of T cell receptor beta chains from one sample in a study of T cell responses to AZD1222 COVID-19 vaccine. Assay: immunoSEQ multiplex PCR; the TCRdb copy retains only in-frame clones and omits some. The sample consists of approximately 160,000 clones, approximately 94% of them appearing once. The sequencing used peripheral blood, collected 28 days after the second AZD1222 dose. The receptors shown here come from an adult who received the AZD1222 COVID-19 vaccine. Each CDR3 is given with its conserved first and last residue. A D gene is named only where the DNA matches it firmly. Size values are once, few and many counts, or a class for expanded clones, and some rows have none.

cdr3_aa: CATSIPPGQRYQPQHF
cdr3_nt: TGTGCCACCAGCATCCCTCCGGGACAGAGATATCAGCCCCAGCATTTT
d_call: TRBD1
v_call: TRBV15
clone_size: -
j_call: TRBJ1-5

cdr3_aa: CASSPQDSVANTEAFF
cdr3_nt: TGTGCCAGCAGCCCCCAGGACAGCGTTGCGAACACTGAAGCTTTCTTT
d_call: -
v_call: TRBV3-1/TRBV3-2
clone_size: -
j_call: TRBJ1-1

cdr3_aa: CASSISNEKLFF
cdr3_nt: TGTGCCAGTAGTATATCCAATGAAAAACTGTTTTTT
d_call: -
v_call: TRBV19
clone_size: -
j_call: TRBJ1-4

cdr3_aa: CASSSNPGSSYEQYF
cdr3_nt: TGTGCCAGCAGCTCCAACCCGGGATCATCCTACGAGCAGTACTTC
d_call: -
v_call: TRBV13
clone_size: -
j_call: TRBJ2-7

cdr3_aa: CASSPKADYGYTF
cdr3_nt: TGTGCCAGCAGCCCTAAGGCAGATTATGGCTACACCTTC
d_call: -
v_call: TRBV5-4
clone_size: -
j_call: TRBJ1-2

cdr3_aa: CASVQAYEQYF
cdr3_nt: TGTGCCAGCGTACAGGCCTACGAGCAGTACTTC
d_call: -
v_call: TRBV2
clone_size: -
j_call: TRBJ2-7

cdr3_aa: CAWSVWAGPTF
cdr3_nt: TGTGCCTGGAGTGTATGGGCAGGTCCCACCTTC
d_call: -
v_call: TRBV30
clone_size: -
j_call: TRBJ1-2

cdr3_aa: CASSIGGGLAGVYEQYF
cdr3_nt: TGTGCCAGTAGTATTGGGGGGGGACTAGCGGGCGTATACGAGCAGTACTTC
d_call: TRBD2
v_call: TRBV19
clone_size: -
j_call: TRBJ2-7

cdr3_aa: CASSKVLAGAISYEQYF
cdr3_nt: TGTGCCAGCAGCAAAGTCCTAGCGGGAGCCATCTCCTACGAGCAGTACTTC
d_call: TRBD2
v_call: TRBV7-2
clone_size: -
j_call: TRBJ2-7

cdr3_aa: CASSLVSLVKGALDF
cdr3_nt: TGTGCCAGCAGTTTGGTTTCGTTGGTGAAGGGGGCGTTGGACTTC
d_call: TRBD1
v_call: TRBV28
clone_size: -
j_call: TRBJ2-7

cdr3_aa: CASSPRQGRLGGYTF
cdr3_nt: TGTGCCAGCAGTCCCAGACAGGGGAGGCTGGGGGGCTACACCTTC
d_call: TRBD1
v_call: TRBV7-2
clone_size: -
j_call: TRBJ1-2

cdr3_aa: CASKAGDGTEAFF
cdr3_nt: TGTGCCAGCAAAGCCGGGGATGGGACTGAAGCTTTCTTT
d_call: -
v_call: TRBV2
clone_size: -
j_call: TRBJ1-1

cdr3_aa: CASSQGIAGGQGEQYF
cdr3_nt: TGCGCCAGCAGCCAAGGAATAGCGGGAGGGCAAGGGGAGCAGTACTTC
d_call: TRBD2
v_call: TRBV4-1
clone_size: -
j_call: TRBJ2-7

cdr3_aa: CASSTRGGIEKLFF
cdr3_nt: TGTGCCAGCAGCACAAGAGGGGGAATTGAAAAACTGTTTTTT
d_call: -
v_call: TRBV7-2
clone_size: -
j_call: TRBJ1-4

cdr3_aa: CASSFELYLSYEQYF
cdr3_nt: TGTGCCAGCAGCTTCGAGCTCTACCTCTCCTACGAGCAGTACTTC
d_call: -
v_call: TRBV7-2
clone_size: -
j_call: TRBJ2-7

cdr3_aa: CASSPVVGGGTEAFF
cdr3_nt: TGCGCCAGCAGCCCTGTGGTAGGGGGCGGCACTGAAGCTTTCTTT
d_call: TRBD1
v_call: TRBV5-1
clone_size: -
j_call: TRBJ1-1

cdr3_aa: CASSLSRDRVNTEAFF
cdr3_nt: TGTGCCAGCAGCTTATCCCGGGACAGGGTAAACACTGAAGCTTTCTTT
d_call: TRBD1
v_call: TRBV7-9
clone_size: once
j_call: TRBJ1-1

cdr3_aa: CASSPSGRGNTEAFF
cdr3_nt: TGTGCCAGCAGCCCGTCGGGCAGGGGGAACACTGAAGCTTTCTTT
d_call: -
v_call: TRBV7-2
clone_size: once
j_call: TRBJ1-1

cdr3_aa: CASSLVRLAGESYEQYF
cdr3_nt: TGTGCCAGCAGCTTAGTGAGGCTAGCGGGAGAATCCTACGAGCAGTACTTC
d_call: TRBD2
v_call: TRBV5-4
clone_size: -
j_call: TRBJ2-7

cdr3_aa: CASSHRGYNSPLHF
cdr3_nt: TGTGCCAGCAGCCACAGGGGTTATAATTCACCCCTCCACTTT
d_call: TRBD1
v_call: TRBV28
clone_size: -
j_call: TRBJ1-6